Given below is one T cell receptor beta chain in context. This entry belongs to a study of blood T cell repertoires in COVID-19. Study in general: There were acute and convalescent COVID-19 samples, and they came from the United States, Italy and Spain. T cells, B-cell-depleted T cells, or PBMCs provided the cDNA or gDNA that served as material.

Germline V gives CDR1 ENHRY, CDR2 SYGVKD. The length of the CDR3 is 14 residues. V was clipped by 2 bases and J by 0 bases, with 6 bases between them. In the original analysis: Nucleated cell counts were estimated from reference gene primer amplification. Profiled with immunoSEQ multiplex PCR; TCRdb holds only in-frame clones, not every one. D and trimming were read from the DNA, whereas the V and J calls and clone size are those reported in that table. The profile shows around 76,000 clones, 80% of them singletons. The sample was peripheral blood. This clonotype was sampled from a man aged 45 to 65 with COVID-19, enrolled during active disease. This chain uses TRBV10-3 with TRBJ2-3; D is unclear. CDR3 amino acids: CAISEGGSTDTQYF. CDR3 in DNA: TGTGCCATCAGTGAGGGCGGCAGCACAGATACGCAGTATTTT.